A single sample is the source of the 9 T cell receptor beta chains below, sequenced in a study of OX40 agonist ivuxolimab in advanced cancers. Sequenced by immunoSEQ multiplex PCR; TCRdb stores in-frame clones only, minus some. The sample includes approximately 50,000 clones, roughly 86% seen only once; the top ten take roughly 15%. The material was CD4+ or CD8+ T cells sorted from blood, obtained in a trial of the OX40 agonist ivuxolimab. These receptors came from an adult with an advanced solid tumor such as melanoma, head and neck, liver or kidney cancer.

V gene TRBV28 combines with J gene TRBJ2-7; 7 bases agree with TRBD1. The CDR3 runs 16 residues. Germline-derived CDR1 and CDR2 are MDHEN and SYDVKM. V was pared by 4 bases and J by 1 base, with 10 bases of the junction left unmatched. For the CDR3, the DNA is TGTGCCAGCAGTTACACAGGGGCGCCCAATTCCTACGAGCAGTACTTC. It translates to CASSYTGAPNSYEQYF.

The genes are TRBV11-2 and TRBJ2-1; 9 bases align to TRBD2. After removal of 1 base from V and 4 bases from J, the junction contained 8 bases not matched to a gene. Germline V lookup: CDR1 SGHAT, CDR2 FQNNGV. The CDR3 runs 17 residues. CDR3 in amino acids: CASSLVRYSGSYNEQFF. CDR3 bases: TGTGCCAGCAGCTTAGTTCGGTATAGCGGGAGTTACAATGAGCAGTTCTTC.

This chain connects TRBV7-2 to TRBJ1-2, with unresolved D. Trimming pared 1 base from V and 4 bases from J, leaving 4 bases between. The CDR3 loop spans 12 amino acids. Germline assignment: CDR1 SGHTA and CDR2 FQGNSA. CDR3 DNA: TGTGCCAGCAGCTTAGGTTCCTATGGCTACACCTTC. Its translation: CASSLGSYGYTF.

As DNA, the CDR3 is TGTGCCAGCAGCACTGGACGGTTCATGAACACTGAAGCTTTCTTT. It codes for CASSTGRFMNTEAFF. The chain is built from TRBV9 and TRBJ1-1, with D hard to call. Germline-derived CDR1 and CDR2 are SGDLS and YYNGEE. This CDR3 comprises 15 residues. The V and J ends lost 4 bases and 0 bases respectively, with 13 bases between them.

DNA of the CDR3: TGTGCCAGCTCACCACAGGGATCCTACGAGCAGTACTTC. The encoded protein is CASSPQGSYEQYF. J is TRBJ2-7 and V is TRBV18; the D is unclear. CDR3 length equals 13 residues. Per the germline V gene, CDR1 is KGHSH and CDR2 is LQKENI. The V gene lost 1 base and the J gene lost 1 base, with 5 bases spanning the gap.

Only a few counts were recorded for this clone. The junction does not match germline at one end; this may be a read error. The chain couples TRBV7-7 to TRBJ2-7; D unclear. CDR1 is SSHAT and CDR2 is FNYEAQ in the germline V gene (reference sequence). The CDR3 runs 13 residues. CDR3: CASSFGRNYEQYF. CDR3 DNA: TGTGCTAGCAGCTTCGGCAGAAACTACGAGCAGTACTTC.

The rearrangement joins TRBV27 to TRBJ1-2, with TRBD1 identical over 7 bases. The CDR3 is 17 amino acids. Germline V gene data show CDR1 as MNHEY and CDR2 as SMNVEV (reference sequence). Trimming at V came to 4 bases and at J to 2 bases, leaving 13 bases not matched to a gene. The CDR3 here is CASSYRIHRGANYGYTF. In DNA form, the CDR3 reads TGTGCCAGCAGTTACCGGATACACAGGGGTGCGAACTATGGCTACACCTTC.

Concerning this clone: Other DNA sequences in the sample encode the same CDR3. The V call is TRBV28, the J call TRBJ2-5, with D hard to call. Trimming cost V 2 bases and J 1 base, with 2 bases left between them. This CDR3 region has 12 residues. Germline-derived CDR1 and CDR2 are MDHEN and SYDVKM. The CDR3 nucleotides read TGTGCCAGCAGTTTACCCCAAGAGACCCAGTACTTC. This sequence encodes CASSLPQETQYF.

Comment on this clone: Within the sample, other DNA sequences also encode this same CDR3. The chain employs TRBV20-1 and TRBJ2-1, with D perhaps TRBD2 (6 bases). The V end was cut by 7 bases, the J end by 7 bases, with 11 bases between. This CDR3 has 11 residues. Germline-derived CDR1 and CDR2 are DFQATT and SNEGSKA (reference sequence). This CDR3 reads CSVGSGNEQFF. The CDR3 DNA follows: TGCAGTGTCGGGAGCGGGAATGAGCAGTTCTTC.